The 18 T cell receptor beta chains reported below all come from one sample, sequenced in a study of regulatory T cells in long-lasting Graves disease. Time point described: persistent/refractory GD, antithyroid drugs over 5 years with positive TRAb. PBMC RNA served as the TCR library source. Construction of TCR beta libraries relied on iRepertoire HTBI primers and on Arm-PCR targeting CDR3 regions. TCRdb passed the multiplex PCR reads through MiXCR, listing each CDR3 protein once. Among about 470,000 distinct CDR3 sequences, less than 25% were seen once, and the ten largest hold about 7.8%. Here the sequenced sample was peripheral blood mononuclear cells (PBMCs), taken when the disease was refractory, from a patient treated with antithyroid drugs. The receptors were gathered from a female donor with Graves disease.

Regarding this clonotype: This may be a read error: a much more frequent sequence differs by one nucleotide. V is TRBV28 and J is TRBJ1-5; D remains unclear. Trimming cost V 4 bases and J 2 bases, with 9 bases left between them. Germline CDR1 and CDR2: MDHEN and SYDVKM. The CDR3 covers 14 residues. The CDR3 loop is CASSWGPGNQPQHF. As DNA, the CDR3 is TGTGCCAGCAGTTGGGGTCCGGGCAATCAGCCCCAGCATTTT. The whole variable domain, remainder taken from reference TRBV28 and TRBJ1-5, is DVKVTQSSRYLVKRTGEKVFLECVQDMDHENMFWYRQDPGLGLRLIYFSYDVKMKEKGDIPEGYSVSREKKERFSLILESASTNQTSMYLCASSWGPGNQPQHFGDGTRLSIL.

This clonotype appeared a few times. The chain recombines TRBV15 with TRBJ1-1; D is undetermined. The CDR3 contains 13 residues. The germline V gene encodes CDR1 LNHNV and CDR2 YYDKDF (reference sequence). Trimming removed 1 base at V and 4 bases at J, with 7 bases between. CDR3 protein: CATSRVGFTEAFF. CDR3 coding DNA: TGTGCCACCAGCAGAGTGGGGTTCACTGAAGCTTTCTTT.

This clonotype was counted between two and nine times. This chain connects TRBV12-3 or TRBV12-4 to TRBJ1-2, with D maybe TRBD1 (5 bases). V lost 0 bases, J lost 13 bases, and 15 bases lay in between. CDR3 length: 13 amino acids. The CDR3 here is CASSLAGGQGGTF. The CDR3 nucleotides read TGTGCCAGCAGTTTAGCCGGCGGGCAGGGAGGCACCTTC.

The V call is TRBV5-1, the J call TRBJ2-5; weak D call: TRBD1 (6 bases). The CDR3 totals 15 residues. Between the trimmed V and J ends, which lost 1 base and 2 bases, there was a span of 12 bases. The germline V gene encodes CDR1 SGHRS and CDR2 YFSETQ. This chain's CDR3 is CASSLIDRKQETQYF. The CDR3 DNA sequence: TGCGCCAGCAGCTTGATAGACAGGAAACAAGAGACCCAGTACTTC.

V gene TRBV5-1 combines with J gene TRBJ2-7; TRBD1 is a possible D gene (5 bases). Trimming removed 1 base from V and 2 bases from J, with 7 bases in between. Looked up from germline, CDR1 is SGHRS and CDR2 is YFSETQ. The CDR3 is made up of 13 amino acids. Here the CDR3 DNA reads TGCGCCAGCAGCTTGTTGACAGCCTACGAGCAGTACTTC. It encodes CASSLLTAYEQYF.

This clonotype was observed at least ten times. This chain links TRBV11-1 with TRBJ2-7, with D perhaps matching TRBD2 (6 bases). Germline CDR1 SGHAT, CDR2 FQDESV (reference sequence). V dropped 4 bases and J dropped 3 bases, with 13 bases sitting between them. This CDR3 spans 14 amino acids. This CDR3 is CASSSGTLLYEQYF. The CDR3 DNA reads TGTGCCAGCAGCTCCGGGACTCTACTCTACGAGCAGTACTTC.

This clonotype has a count of ten or more. This chain connects TRBV6-1 to TRBJ2-7, with 8 bases aligning to TRBD2. The CDR3 loop spans 13 amino acids. The J segment lost 7 bases and the V segment lost 7 bases, leaving 9 bases of the junction unmatched. Germline CDR1 MNHNS, CDR2 SASEGT. This CDR3 is CASNRLGRGEQYF. In DNA form, the CDR3 reads TGTGCCAGCAATCGTCTCGGGAGGGGTGAGCAGTACTTC.

The rearrangement joins TRBV20-1 to TRBJ1-6; D is possibly TRBD1 (6 bases). The CDR3 runs 14 residues. The germline V and J ends were trimmed by 3 bases and 7 bases, with 13 bases remaining between them. The V gene's germline CDR1 is DFQATT and CDR2 SNEGSKA (reference sequence). The CDR3 region has the DNA TGCAGTGCTAGGGGGGACACAGTAAATTCACCCCTCCACTTT. As protein: CSARGDTVNSPLHF.

There are many counts of this clonotype. The chain is built from TRBV24-1 and TRBJ2-5; 8 bases fit TRBD2. V dropped 6 bases and J dropped 5; count of bases not matched to a gene: 13. The CDR3 consists of 16 residues. Germline V gene data show CDR1 as KGHDR and CDR2 as SFDVKD. CDR3 nucleotides: TGTGCCACCAGTCGAGATAGCGGGAATAGGATGGAGACCCAGTACTTC. This encodes CATSRDSGNRMETQYF.

There are a few counts of this clonotype. This may be a read error: a much more frequent sequence differs by one nucleotide. The V call is TRBV5-1, the J call TRBJ1-1; D is perhaps TRBD1 (6 bases). The CDR3 runs to 14 residues. CDR1 and CDR2 from the germline V gene are SGHRS and YFSETQ. For the CDR3, the DNA is TGCGCCAGCGGCTTGAAGGACAGTTTGGCTGAAGCTTTCTTT. As protein: CASGLKDSLAEAFF.

The chain uses TRBV10-3 and TRBJ2-7; TRBD2 matches at 11 bases. The CDR3 is 18 amino acids. V shed 8 bases and J 7 bases; nucleotides not matched to a gene: 22. CDR1 ENHRY and CDR2 SYGVKD come from the germline V gene. The CDR3 region has the DNA TGTGCCATCCGCGATAGCCCTGGGACTAGCGGAACTTTACGTGAGCAGTACTTC. Translation gives CAIRDSPGTSGTLREQYF.

The rearrangement joins TRBV10-3 to TRBJ1-2; no clear D gene. Germline values: CDR1 ENHRY, CDR2 SYGVKD. The CDR3 totals 15 residues. Trimming shortened V by 0 bases and J by 8 bases, and 16 bases separated the two germline ends. In DNA, the CDR3 is TGTGCCATCAGTGAGTCCCTTGCGGTCGTGAGCGGCTACACCTTC. Translated: CAISESLAVVSGYTF.

The chain is built from TRBV12-3 or TRBV12-4 and TRBJ1-2; TRBD1 matches 11 bases. The J segment lost 8 bases and the V segment lost 5 bases, leaving 7 bases of the junction unmatched. CDR3 length: 14 residues. This CDR3 reads CASSEDRGQGGYTF. The CDR3 DNA sequence: TGTGCCAGCAGTGAGGACAGGGGGCAAGGAGGCTACACCTTC.

This clonotype has more than one count but fewer than ten. J is TRBJ2-5 and V is TRBV10-2, with 10 positions matching TRBD1. Germline values: CDR1 WSHSY, CDR2 SAAADI. There are 16 residues in the CDR3. The V segment lost 6 bases and the J segment 4 bases; nucleotides outside the gene matches: 11. The CDR3 loop reads CASSDHGQGERETQYF. CDR3 sequence (DNA): TGCGCCAGCAGCGACCACGGACAGGGGGAACGAGAGACCCAGTACTTC.

This clonotype was detected ten times or more. The chain employs TRBV6-1 and TRBJ2-5, with a weak D call TRBD1 (8 bases). Germline CDR1 MNHNS, CDR2 SASEGT. The length of the CDR3 is 21 residues. The V end was cut by 6 bases, the J end by 7 bases, with 39 bases between. The CDR3 sequence: CASRPGRIRGHQIETTGTQYF. The CDR3 bases are TGTGCCAGCAGACCCGGGAGGATCAGGGGGCACCAGATCGAGACTACAGGGACCCAGTACTTC.

In this sample, this clonotype turned up many times. In DNA form, the CDR3 reads TGTGCCAGCCGTGGAATGGCAGGGGCCTACGAGCAGTACTTC. Translating it yields CASRGMAGAYEQYF. This chain joins TRBV12-3 or TRBV12-4 and TRBJ2-7, with a possible D match to TRBD1 (6 bases). The CDR3 covers 14 residues. The germline V and J ends were trimmed by 8 bases and 2 bases, with 16 bases remaining between them.

CDR3 DNA: TGTGCCAGCAGCCCTCAATGGGGGAGGGATCGGTCTGGGGCCAACGTCCTGACTTTC. It codes for CASSPQWGRDRSGANVLTF. V gene TRBV7-9 combines with J gene TRBJ2-6, with 7 bases lining up with TRBD2. After removal of 5 bases from V and 1 base from J, the junction contained 14 bases not matched to a gene. The CDR3 spans 19 residues. Per the germline V gene, CDR1 is SEHNR and CDR2 is FQNEAQ (reference sequence).

The chain employs TRBV29-1 and TRBJ2-5; no firm D call. Trimming took off 7 bases at V and 2 bases at J, with 17 bases between the two ends. CDR1 SQVTM and CDR2 ANQGSEA come from the germline V gene. The CDR3 contains 14 residues. The DNA of the CDR3 is TGCAGCGCCTTGAACCAGGTTTGGCAAGAGACCCAGTACTTC. This encodes CSALNQVWQETQYF.